The 2 T cell receptor beta chains below come from one sample, sequenced in a study of blood T cell repertoires in COVID-19. Method: immunoSEQ multiplex PCR; TCRdb's copy keeps in-frame clones and lacks some. The sample yields roughly 100,000 clones, 75% to 90% seen once. The sample taken for sequencing was peripheral blood. The source is a man aged 60 to 75 with acute or convalescent COVID-19.

The chain combines TRBV10-3 with TRBJ2-7; possibly TRBD2 for D (6 bases). The CDR3 consists of 14 residues. In germline, CDR1 is ENHRY, CDR2 SYGVKD. Deletions cut 5 bases from V and 1 base from J, with 12 bases between. Written as DNA, the CDR3 is TGTGCCATCAGTTCGGGGGAGAATTCCTACGAGCAGTACTTC. Its protein is CAISSGENSYEQYF.

The CDR3 spells CASSPEPEVTEAFF. The CDR3 coding sequence is TGTGCCAGCAGCCCCGAACCCGAGGTCACTGAAGCTTTCTTT. This chain links TRBV14 with TRBJ1-1; D is undetermined. This CDR3 is built from 14 residues. Germline values: CDR1 SGHDN, CDR2 FVKESK. V was pared by 4 bases and J by 4 bases, with 13 bases between. Together with reference TRBV14 and TRBJ1-1, the CDR3 gives the full variable domain: EAGVTQFPSHSVIEKGQTVTLRCDPISGHDNLYWYRRVMGKEIKFLLHFVKESKQDESGMPNNRFLAERTGGTYSTLKVQPAELEDSGVYFCASSPEPEVTEAFFGQGTRLTVV.